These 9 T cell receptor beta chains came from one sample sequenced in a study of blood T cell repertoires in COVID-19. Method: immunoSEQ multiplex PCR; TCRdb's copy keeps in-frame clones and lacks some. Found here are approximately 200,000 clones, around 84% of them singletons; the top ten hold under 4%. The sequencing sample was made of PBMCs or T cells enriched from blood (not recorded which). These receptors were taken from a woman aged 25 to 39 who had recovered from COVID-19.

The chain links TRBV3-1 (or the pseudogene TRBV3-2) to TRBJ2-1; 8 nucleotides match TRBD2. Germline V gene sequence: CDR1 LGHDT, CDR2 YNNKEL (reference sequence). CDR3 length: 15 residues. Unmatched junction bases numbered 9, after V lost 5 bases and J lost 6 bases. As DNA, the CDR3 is TGTGCCAGCAGCTCCGGGACTAGGGCTCTCAATGAGCAGTTCTTC. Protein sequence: CASSSGTRALNEQFF.

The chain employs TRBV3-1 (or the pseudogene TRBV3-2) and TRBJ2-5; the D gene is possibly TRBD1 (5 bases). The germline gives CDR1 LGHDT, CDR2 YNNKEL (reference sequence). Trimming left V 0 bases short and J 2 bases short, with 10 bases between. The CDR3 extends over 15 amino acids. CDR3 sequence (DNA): TGTGCCAGCAGCCAAGATTACGACAGACAAGAGACCCAGTACTTC. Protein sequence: CASSQDYDRQETQYF.

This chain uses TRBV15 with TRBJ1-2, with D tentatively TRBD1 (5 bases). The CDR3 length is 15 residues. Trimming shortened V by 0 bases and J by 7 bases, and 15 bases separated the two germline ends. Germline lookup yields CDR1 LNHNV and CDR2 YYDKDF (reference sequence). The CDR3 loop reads CATSRDSVAGGGYTF. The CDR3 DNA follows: TGTGCCACCAGCAGAGATTCCGTGGCGGGGGGTGGCTACACCTTC. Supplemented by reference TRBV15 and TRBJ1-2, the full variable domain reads DAMVIQNPRYQVTQFGKPVTLSCSQTLNHNVMYWYQQKSSQAPKLLFHYYDKDFNNEADTPDNFQSRRPNTSFCFLDIRSPGLGDTAMYLCATSRDSVAGGGYTFGSGTRLTVV.

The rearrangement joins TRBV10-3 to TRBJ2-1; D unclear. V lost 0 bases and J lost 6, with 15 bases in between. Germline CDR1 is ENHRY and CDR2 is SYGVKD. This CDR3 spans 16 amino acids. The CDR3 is CAISESARRYSNEQFF. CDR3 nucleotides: TGTGCCATCAGTGAGTCCGCGAGGCGGTATAGCAATGAGCAGTTCTTC.

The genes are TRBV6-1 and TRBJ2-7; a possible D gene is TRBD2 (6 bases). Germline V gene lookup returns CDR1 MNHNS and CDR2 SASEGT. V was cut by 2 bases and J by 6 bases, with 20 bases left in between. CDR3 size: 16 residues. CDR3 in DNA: TGTGCCAGCAGTGAAAGGAGGGGCAGGGTCGGGGGCGAGCAGTACGTC. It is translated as CASSERRGRVGGEQYV.

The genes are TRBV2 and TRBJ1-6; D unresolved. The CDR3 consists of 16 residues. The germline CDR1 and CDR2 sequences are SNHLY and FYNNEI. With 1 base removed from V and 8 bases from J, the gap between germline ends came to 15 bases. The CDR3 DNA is TGTGCCAGCAGTGAAGGTCGTCTCCGAGCCGATTCACCCCTCCACTTT. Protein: CASSEGRLRADSPLHF.

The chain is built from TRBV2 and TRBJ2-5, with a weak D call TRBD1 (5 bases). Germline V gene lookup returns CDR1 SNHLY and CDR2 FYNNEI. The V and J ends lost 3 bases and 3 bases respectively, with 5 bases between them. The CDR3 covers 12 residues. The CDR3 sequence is CASSDREETQYF. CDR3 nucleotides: TGTGCCAGCAGTGACAGGGAAGAGACCCAGTACTTC.

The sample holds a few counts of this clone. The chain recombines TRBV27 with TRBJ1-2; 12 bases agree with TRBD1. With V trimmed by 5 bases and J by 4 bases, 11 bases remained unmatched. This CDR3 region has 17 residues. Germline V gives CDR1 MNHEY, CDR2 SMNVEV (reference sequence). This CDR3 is CASSQSGTGGPIYGYTF. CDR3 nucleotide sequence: TGTGCCAGCAGTCAATCCGGGACAGGGGGCCCAATCTATGGCTACACCTTC.

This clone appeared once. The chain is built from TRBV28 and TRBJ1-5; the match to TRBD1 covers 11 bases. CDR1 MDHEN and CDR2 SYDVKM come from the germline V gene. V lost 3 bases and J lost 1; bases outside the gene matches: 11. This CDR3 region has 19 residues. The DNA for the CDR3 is TGTGCCAGCAGTTTTCCCAGGACAGGGGGCCCGTCGAGCAATCAGCCCCAGCATTTT. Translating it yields CASSFPRTGGPSSNQPQHF.